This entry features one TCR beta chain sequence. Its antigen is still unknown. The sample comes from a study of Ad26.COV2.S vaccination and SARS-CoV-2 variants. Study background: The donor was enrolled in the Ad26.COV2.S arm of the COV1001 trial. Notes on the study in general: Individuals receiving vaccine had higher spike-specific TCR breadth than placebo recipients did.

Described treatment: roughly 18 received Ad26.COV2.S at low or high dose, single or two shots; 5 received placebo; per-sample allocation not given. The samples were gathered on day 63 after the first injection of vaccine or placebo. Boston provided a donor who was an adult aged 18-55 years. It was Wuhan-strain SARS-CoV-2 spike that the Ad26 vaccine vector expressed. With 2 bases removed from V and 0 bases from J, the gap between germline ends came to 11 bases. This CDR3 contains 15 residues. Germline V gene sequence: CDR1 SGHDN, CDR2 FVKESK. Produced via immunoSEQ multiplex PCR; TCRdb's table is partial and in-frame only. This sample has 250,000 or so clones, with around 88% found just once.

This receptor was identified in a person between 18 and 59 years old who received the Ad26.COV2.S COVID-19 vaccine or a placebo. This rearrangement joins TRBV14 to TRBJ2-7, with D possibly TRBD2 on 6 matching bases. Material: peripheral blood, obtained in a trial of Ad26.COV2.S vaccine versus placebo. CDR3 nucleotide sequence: TGTGCCAGCAGCCAAATGCTAGCGTACTCCTACGAGCAGTACTTC. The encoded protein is CASSQMLAYSYEQYF.